Each of the 24 T cell receptor beta chains below was sequenced from the same sample in a study of blood T cells in healthy people across ages. Then a second PCR, running roughly 7 to 11 cycles, was carried out with a sample-barcoded 5' primer and a J-beta primer mix. TCRdb recomputed calls from the 5' RACE reads with MiXCR, one row per CDR3 protein. The sample shows 850,000 to 1,000,000 distinct CDR3 sequences, about 44% of them seen only once. Sequencing input: blood. These receptors originate from a man aged 30 to 39 in good health.

This clonotype was seen a few times. The J gene is TRBJ2-1, the V gene TRBV27, with D hard to call. V lost 1 base and J 3 bases, leaving 16 bases between the germline ends. The length of the CDR3 is 17 residues. Looked up from germline, CDR1 is MNHEY and CDR2 is SMNVEV (reference sequence). The CDR3 coding sequence is TGTGCCAGCAGTTTATATCCGGACCACCCGGACTACAATGAGCAGTTCTTC. This encodes CASSLYPDHPDYNEQFF.

This clonotype was detected only a few times. This rearrangement joins TRBV27 to TRBJ2-5, with no clear D. Deletions cut 0 bases from V and 4 bases from J, with 12 bases between. The CDR3 has 15 residues. Germline-derived CDR1 and CDR2 are MNHEY and SMNVEV (reference sequence). Here the CDR3 DNA reads TGTGCCAGCAGTTTATCGTTAGACGCCAGAGAGACCCAGTACTTC. It codes for CASSLSLDARETQYF.

V usage is TRBV5-1 and J usage is TRBJ1-1; no firm D call. Germline V gives CDR1 SGHRS, CDR2 YFSETQ. Trimming shortened V by 4 bases and J by 4 bases, and 11 bases separated the two germline ends. The CDR3 has 13 residues. CDR3 in amino acids: CASSTLGITEAFF. The CDR3 DNA reads TGCGCCAGCAGCACCTTGGGCATCACTGAAGCTTTCTTT. The full variable domain, in which reference TRBV5-1 and TRBJ1-1 provide the parts outside the CDR3, is KAGVTQTPRYLIKTRGQQVTLSCSPISGHRSVSWYQQTPGQGLQFLFEYFSETQRNKGNFPGRFSGRQFSNSRSEMNVSTLELGDSALYLCASSTLGITEAFFGQGTRLTVV.

The chain couples TRBV28 to TRBJ2-7, with 11 bases lining up with TRBD1. V shed 8 bases, J shed 0 bases, and the junction held 6 bases outside the gene matches. The CDR3 loop spans 15 amino acids. The germline CDR1 and CDR2 sequences are MDHEN and SYDVKM. The DNA of the CDR3 is TGTGCCAGCCAGGGGGACAGGGGGAGCTCCTACGAGCAGTACTTC. Its protein is CASQGDRGSSYEQYF.

The J gene is TRBJ2-3, the V gene TRBV20-1; TRBD2 aligns across 7 bases. Germline loops: CDR1 DFQATT, CDR2 SNEGSKA (reference sequence). The CDR3 covers 14 residues. V dropped 4 bases and J dropped 5; count of bases not matched to a gene: 9. Here the CDR3 DNA reads TGCAGTGCTAACCCGGTGGGAGGGCAAGATACGCAGTATTTT. Translated, it gives CSANPVGGQDTQYF.

This clonotype was seen more than once but under ten times. This chain uses TRBV4-1 with TRBJ2-1, with 12 bases that match TRBD2. From germline, CDR1 is MGHRA and CDR2 YSYEKL. Trimming removed 0 bases from V and 7 bases from J; junction bases left unmatched: 4. CDR3 length: 16 residues. CDR3 nucleotide sequence: TGCGCCAGCAGCCAAGAGCTCGGACTAGCGGGGAATGAGCAGTTCTTC. It codes for CASSQELGLAGNEQFF.

This chain links TRBV15 with TRBJ1-1, with D tentatively TRBD1 (5 bases). The V end lost 0 bases, the J end lost 4 bases, and 12 bases lay between the germline ends. The CDR3 length is 15 residues. Germline loops: CDR1 LNHNV, CDR2 YYDKDF (reference sequence). CDR3 coding DNA: TGTGCCACCAGCAGAGATCGAGGGGTAGGCACTGAAGCTTTCTTT. It specifies CATSRDRGVGTEAFF. Full variable domain (missing parts from reference TRBV15 and TRBJ1-1): DAMVIQNPRYQVTQFGKPVTLSCSQTLNHNVMYWYQQKSSQAPKLLFHYYDKDFNNEADTPDNFQSRRPNTSFCFLDIRSPGLGDTAMYLCATSRDRGVGTEAFFGQGTRLTVV.

As concerns this clonotype: A junction end diverges from the germline sequence, so it may reflect a read error. This sequence joins TRBV7-9 and TRBJ1-4, with D perhaps matching TRBD1 (5 bases). Germline CDR1 is SEHNR and CDR2 is FQNEAQ (reference sequence). The CDR3 has 15 residues. CDR3 region: CASSLAQGPNEKLFF. The DNA for the CDR3 is TGTGCCAGCAGTTTAGCGCAGGGCCCAAATGAAAAACTGTTTTTT.

The genes are TRBV6-4 and TRBJ1-2; a possible D gene is TRBD1 (5 bases). This CDR3 is 15 amino acids long. Trimming shortened V by 0 bases and J by 4 bases, and 12 bases separated the two germline ends. CDR1 and CDR2 (germline): MRHNA, SNTAGT. CDR3 nucleotide sequence: TGTGCCAGCAGTGACTCTTCGGACATACTCTATGGCTACACCTTC. It specifies CASSDSSDILYGYTF.

The chain employs TRBV20-1 and TRBJ2-7, with 9 nucleotides matching TRBD2. Germline CDR1 is DFQATT and CDR2 is SNEGSKA (reference sequence). The CDR3 runs 18 residues. The ends lost 0 bases at V and 2 bases at J; junction bases unmatched: 14. CDR3 loop: CSARDIQAGGSFTYEQYF. The CDR3 DNA reads TGCAGTGCTAGAGATATCCAAGCGGGGGGATCTTTCACCTACGAGCAGTACTTC.

The chain employs TRBV28 and TRBJ2-7, with unresolved D. The end of the DNA fits TRBJ2-5 better, so the J call may be wrong. The CDR3 extends over 15 amino acids. Germline V gene data show CDR1 as MDHEN and CDR2 as SYDVKM. CDR3 residues: CASSLARKEKETQYF. CDR3 coding DNA: TGTGCCAGCAGTTTGGCTAGGAAGGAAAAAGAGACCCAGTACTTC.

The chain recombines TRBV30 with TRBJ2-7; D is possibly TRBD1 (7 bases). Trimming cost V 0 bases and J 7 bases, with 19 bases left between them. The CDR3 loop spans 15 amino acids. From germline, CDR1 is GTSNPN and CDR2 SVGIG (reference sequence). The CDR3: CAWSVQGGSYNEQYF. Written as DNA, the CDR3 is TGTGCCTGGAGTGTCCAGGGGGGTTCCTACAATGAGCAGTACTTC.

By proportion, this clonotype is hyperexpanded. The chain has TRBV20-1 and TRBJ2-1; TRBD2 aligns across 9 bases. V lost 0 bases, J lost 9 bases, and 12 bases stayed unmatched. Germline CDR1 and CDR2: DFQATT and SNEGSKA (reference sequence). The CDR3 is made up of 16 amino acids. CDR3: CSARDHQRGDSGEQFF. CDR3 in DNA: TGCAGTGCTAGAGATCACCAGCGGGGGGATTCCGGTGAGCAGTTCTTC.

CDR3 region: CAISEASGGLADTQYF. The CDR3 bases are TGTGCCATCAGTGAGGCTAGCGGGGGGTTGGCAGATACGCAGTATTTT. This sequence joins TRBV10-3 and TRBJ2-3, with 11 positions matching TRBD2. The V gene end was trimmed by 2 bases and the J gene end by 4 bases; junction bases not matched to a gene: 5. Germline CDR1 and CDR2: ENHRY and SYGVKD. The CDR3 is made up of 16 amino acids.

The V call is TRBV7-8, the J call TRBJ1-4, with 8 bases identical to TRBD1. The CDR3 covers 16 residues. The trim removed 5 bases at V and 3 bases at J, leaving 8 bases unmatched. Per germline, CDR1 SGHVS and CDR2 FQNEAQ. The CDR3 protein is CASSLASGQANEKLFF. The CDR3 DNA reads TGTGCCAGCAGCCTGGCTTCGGGACAGGCTAATGAAAAACTGTTTTTT. Using reference TRBV7-8 and TRBJ1-4 for the parts outside the CDR3, the full variable domain is GAGVSQSPRYKVAKRGQDVALRCDPISGHVSLFWYQQALGQGPEFLTYFQNEAQLDKSGLPSDRFFAERPEGSVSTLKIQRTQQEDSAVYLCASSLASGQANEKLFFGSGTQLSVL.

The chain carries TRBV27 and TRBJ1-1; D is ambiguous. The germline V gene encodes CDR1 MNHEY and CDR2 SMNVEV (reference sequence). The CDR3 length is 12 residues. The germline V and J ends were trimmed by 6 bases and 0 bases, with 5 bases remaining between them. The CDR3 DNA sequence: TGTGCCAGCAGCGATTTGAACACTGAAGCTTTCTTT. Translated: CASSDLNTEAFF.

This clonotype was seen repeatedly, ten times or more. The genes are TRBV6-2 or TRBV6-3 and TRBJ2-7; 9 nucleotides line up with TRBD1. The V gene end was trimmed by 4 bases and the J gene end by 5 bases; junction bases not matched to a gene: 9. The CDR3 sequence is 15 residues long. From germline, CDR1 is MNHEY and CDR2 SVGEGT. The DNA for the CDR3 is TGTGCCAGCAGTTTCTCCGGACAGGGGACGGACGAGCAGTACTTC. This encodes CASSFSGQGTDEQYF.

This clonotype was picked up a small number of times. CDR3 sequence reads: CASRFRGSYNEQFF. CDR3 bases: TGTGCCAGCAGATTCCGAGGTTCCTACAATGAGCAGTTCTTC. The genes are TRBV12-3 or TRBV12-4 and TRBJ2-1; D is unresolved. This CDR3 is 14 amino acids long. Trimming left V 6 bases short and J 1 base short, with 10 bases between.

Worth noting for this clonotype: With a much larger clone just one base away, this may be a read error. The chain combines TRBV9 with TRBJ2-3, with 9 bases lining up with TRBD1. The trim removed 0 bases at V and 4 bases at J, leaving 3 bases unmatched. The CDR3 consists of 15 residues. The V gene's germline CDR1 is SGDLS and CDR2 YYNGEE. CDR3 region: CASSVARTGADTQYF. The CDR3 region has the DNA TGTGCCAGCAGCGTAGCCAGGACAGGGGCAGATACGCAGTATTTT.

This clonotype was counted only a few times. CDR3: CASSQGRGRYGYTF. The CDR3 bases are TGTGCCAGCAGCCAAGGACGGGGGAGGTATGGCTACACCTTC. The rearrangement joins TRBV3-1 to TRBJ1-2; D possibly corresponds to TRBD1 (5 bases). CDR3 length: 14 residues. Germline V gene sequence: CDR1 LGHDT, CDR2 YNNKEL (reference sequence). V lost 1 base and J 5 bases, leaving 11 bases between the germline ends.

This clonotype came up a few times. The gene calls are TRBV7-8 and TRBJ2-5; TRBD2 matches at 10 bases. This CDR3 is 15 amino acids long. V shed 5 bases and J 5 bases; nucleotides not matched to a gene: 8. CDR1 and CDR2 from the germline V gene are SGHVS and FQNEAQ. CDR3 in amino acids: CASSLSGGSQETQYF. The CDR3 DNA reads as TGTGCCAGCAGCCTTAGCGGGGGGTCCCAGGAGACCCAGTACTTC.

The genes are TRBV20-1 and TRBJ2-5; possible D gene TRBD1, 6 bases. V lost 3 bases, J lost 1 base, and 18 bases lay in between. This CDR3 is built from 16 residues. The germline V gene has CDR1 DFQATT and CDR2 SNEGSKA (reference sequence). CDR3 protein: CSASSTNRATQETQYF. CDR3 bases: TGCAGTGCTAGTTCGACCAACAGGGCTACCCAAGAGACCCAGTACTTC.

The chain recombines TRBV3-1 with TRBJ2-5; TRBD2 agrees at 9 bases. V was pared by 2 bases and J by 11 bases, with 12 bases of the junction left unmatched. Germline V gene data show CDR1 as LGHDT and CDR2 as YNNKEL (reference sequence). CDR3 length: 15 amino acids. CDR3 in amino acids: CASSQQSGGLDEQYF. The CDR3, as DNA: TGTGCCAGCAGCCAACAGAGCGGGGGGTTGGATGAGCAGTACTTC.

CDR3 sequence: CASRADPGQGASGYTF. For the CDR3, the DNA is TGTGCCAGCAGAGCGGATCCGGGACAGGGGGCATCTGGCTACACCTTC. V usage is TRBV11-2 and J usage is TRBJ1-2; 12 nucleotides match TRBD1. CDR1 is SGHAT and CDR2 is FQNNGV in the germline V gene. After removal of 6 bases from V and 7 bases from J, the junction contained 12 bases not matched to a gene. This CDR3 region has 16 residues.